These 26 T cell receptor beta chains were all obtained from the same sample, sequenced in a study of neurological immune-mediated disorders (dated by TCRdb to between 2018 and 2021). Sample time point, as interpreted from the label and publication: longitudinal time-point 3. The library came from 5' RACE. Sequencing was carried out with an Illumina HiSeq 2500. Starting from the raw public reads, TCRdb applied fastp trimming at Q25, assembled clones with MiXCR and retained in-frame beta chains. Each entry merges the rows of one CDR3 protein and shows their most common DNA and genes. In this sample the table shows fewer than 50,000 distinct CDR3 sequences, 13% of which occur a single time. The ten top clones hold 10% to 12% of the sample. Sequences were obtained from PBMCs. The receptors shown here come from a man aged 30 to 45 in good health.

This clonotype was recorded many times. V is TRBV12-3 or TRBV12-4 and J is TRBJ1-2; the match to TRBD1 covers 7 bases. V dropped 5 bases and J dropped 4; count of bases not matched to a gene: 4. The CDR3 totals 13 residues. The DNA of the CDR3 is TGTGCCAGCAGTGACAGGGTCGGCTATGGCTACACCTTC. Protein: CASSDRVGYGYTF.

This clonotype has at least ten counts. The chain combines TRBV5-1 with TRBJ1-6; TRBD1 is a possible D gene (6 bases). The CDR3 length is 16 residues. The germline V gene encodes CDR1 SGHRS and CDR2 YFSETQ. Trimming took off 0 bases at V and 7 bases at J, with 14 bases between the two ends. The CDR3 is CASSLVPTGENSPLHF. The CDR3 nucleotides read TGCGCCAGCAGCTTGGTGCCGACAGGAGAGAATTCACCCCTCCACTTT.

This clonotype was counted at least ten times. CDR3: CASSLGHSYGYTF. The CDR3 nucleotides are TGTGCCAGCAGCTTGGGACATAGCTATGGCTACACCTTC. The chain couples TRBV7-9 to TRBJ1-2; D perhaps matches TRBD1 (6 bases). Germline lookup yields CDR1 SEHNR and CDR2 FQNEAQ (reference sequence). Between the trimmed V and J ends, which lost 3 bases and 4 bases, there was a span of 9 bases. The CDR3 is 13 residues long. Drawing the rest from reference TRBV7-9 and TRBJ1-2, the complete variable domain is DTGVSQNPRHKITKRGQNVTFRCDPISEHNRLYWYRQTLGQGPEFLTYFQNEAQLEKSRLLSDRFSAERPKGSFSTLEIQRTEQGDSAMYLCASSLGHSYGYTFGSGTRLTVV.

This clonotype showed up many times. The V call is TRBV3-1, the J call TRBJ2-1; no reliable D call. CDR3 size: 12 residues. The germline gives CDR1 LGHDT, CDR2 YNNKEL (reference sequence). The ends were cut back, 3 bases at V and 4 bases at J, with 4 bases in the middle. This CDR3 is CASSQVYNEQFF. The DNA of the CDR3 is TGTGCCAGCAGCCAGGTTTACAATGAGCAGTTCTTC.

On this clonotype itself: One base away lies a much larger clone, so this may be a sequencing read error. The rearrangement links TRBV28 to TRBJ2-2; 11 bases are shared with TRBD1. V was clipped by 10 bases and J by 9 bases; unmatched bases: 10. This CDR3 is built from 14 residues. CDR1 is MDHEN and CDR2 is SYDVKM in the germline V gene. The CDR3, as DNA: TGTGCCACCCAGGACAGGGGGCCAACCTGGGAGCTGTTTTTT. Protein: CATQDRGPTWELFF.

At least ten counts were recorded for this clonotype. This chain links TRBV5-1 with TRBJ1-4; TRBD1 aligns across 7 bases. Germline V gives CDR1 SGHRS, CDR2 YFSETQ. This CDR3 spans 18 amino acids. J lost 0 bases, V lost 3 bases, and 11 bases had no gene match. CDR3 sequence reads: CASSSRTGGFSTNEKLFF. The CDR3 bases are TGCGCCAGCAGCTCAAGGACAGGAGGATTTTCAACTAATGAAAAACTGTTTTTT.

This clonotype has ten or more counts. Written as DNA, the CDR3 is TGCGCCAGCAGCTTGGCGCTTGGTGACAGCAAACAAGAGACCCAGTACTTC. The encoded protein is CASSLALGDSKQETQYF. The chain uses TRBV5-1 and TRBJ2-5; TRBD1 might be the D (5 bases). V was pared by 0 bases and J by 2 bases, with 17 bases between. The CDR3 runs to 17 residues. Germline values: CDR1 SGHRS, CDR2 YFSETQ.

This clonotype was seen repeatedly, ten times or more. This rearrangement joins TRBV7-2 to TRBJ2-7, with D perhaps TRBD1 or TRBD2 (5 bases each). V lost 2 bases and J lost 3, with 14 bases in between. Germline V CDR1 and CDR2: SGHTA, FQGNSA. CDR3 length: 15 amino acids. For the CDR3, the DNA is TGTGCCAGCAGCTTATCCGGGACCCAGAGCTACGAGCAGTACTTC. Protein: CASSLSGTQSYEQYF.

This clonotype was counted many times. The chain uses TRBV28 and TRBJ2-7; 9 bases fit TRBD2. Germline CDR1 and CDR2: MDHEN and SYDVKM. V lost 0 bases to trimming and J lost 3 bases; unmatched junction nucleotides: 3. The CDR3 extends over 15 amino acids. This CDR3 is CASSLWTSGIYEQYF. The CDR3 bases are TGTGCCAGCAGTTTATGGACTAGCGGAATCTACGAGCAGTACTTC. The complete variable domain, with remaining parts taken from reference TRBV28 and TRBJ2-7, reads DVKVTQSSRYLVKRTGEKVFLECVQDMDHENMFWYRQDPGLGLRLIYFSYDVKMKEKGDIPEGYSVSREKKERFSLILESASTNQTSMYLCASSLWTSGIYEQYFGPGTRLTVT.

This chain connects TRBV20-1 to TRBJ2-1; unclear D gene. V gave up 7 bases and J gave up 0 bases, with 13 bases separating them. In germline, CDR1 is DFQATT, CDR2 SNEGSKA (reference sequence). The CDR3 is 14 residues long. The DNA for the CDR3 is TGCAGTGTCCGAGATGCGTCCTCCTACAATGAGCAGTTCTTC. Protein: CSVRDASSYNEQFF.

This chain uses TRBV5-4 with TRBJ2-3; a weak D match, TRBD1 (5 bases). This CDR3 contains 16 residues. The ends were cut back, 0 bases at V and 4 bases at J, with 15 bases in the middle. Germline values: CDR1 SGHNT, CDR2 YYREEE (reference sequence). CDR3 nucleotide sequence: TGTGCCAGCAGCTTGGATCTGCAGGGTGGGGCAGATACGCAGTATTTT. Translating gives CASSLDLQGGADTQYF.

In this sample, this clonotype turned up many times. The rearrangement links TRBV7-9 to TRBJ1-1, with D perhaps TRBD1 (6 bases). V was pared by 11 bases and J by 0 bases, with 13 bases between. CDR1 is SEHNR, CDR2 FQNEAQ, per germline (reference sequence). This CDR3 region has 13 residues. The CDR3 nucleotides read TGTGCCGGGCACAGGGATTTGAACACTGAAGCTTTCTTT. Translation gives CAGHRDLNTEAFF.

This clonotype was detected ten times or more. V and J are TRBV5-5 and TRBJ2-7, with 8 bases matching TRBD2. V shed 4 bases and J 4 bases; nucleotides not matched to a gene: 10. Germline loops: CDR1 SGHKS, CDR2 YYEKEE (reference sequence). The CDR3 totals 15 residues. DNA for the CDR3: TGTGCCAGCAGCCAGACCGGGGGGGGATATTACGAGCAGTACTTC. It specifies CASSQTGGGYYEQYF.

The chain couples TRBV11-2 to TRBJ2-7; 10 nucleotides agree with TRBD2. The J call may be faulty, since TRBJ2-5 better matches the DNA end. Germline V gene lookup returns CDR1 SGHAT and CDR2 FQNNGV. The CDR3 contains 16 residues. Written as DNA, the CDR3 is TGTGCCAGCAGCTTAGGCGTGACTAGCGGGCAAGAGACCCAGTACTTC. Translating it yields CASSLGVTSGQETQYF.

The table lists this clonotype with many counts. The chain couples TRBV4-1 to TRBJ1-2; 8 bases are a match to TRBD1. Trimming cost V 6 bases and J 2 bases; bases outside gene matches: 8. CDR1 and CDR2 (germline): MGHRA, YSYEKL. The CDR3 is 15 amino acids. CDR3 in amino acids: CASRRDRGLNYGYTF. The CDR3 region has the DNA TGCGCCAGCAGACGCGACAGGGGCCTGAACTATGGCTACACCTTC.

This clonotype was recorded many times. The chain joins TRBV5-1 to TRBJ2-7; 9 bases fit TRBD1. Germline V gives CDR1 SGHRS, CDR2 YFSETQ. The CDR3 length is 14 residues. V dropped 0 bases and J dropped 4; count of bases not matched to a gene: 2. CDR3 nucleotide sequence: TGCGCCAGCAGCTTGGACAGGGGGCCGTACGAGCAGTACTTC. Amino acids: CASSLDRGPYEQYF. Complete variable domain (other parts from reference TRBV5-1 and TRBJ2-7): KAGVTQTPRYLIKTRGQQVTLSCSPISGHRSVSWYQQTPGQGLQFLFEYFSETQRNKGNFPGRFSGRQFSNSRSEMNVSTLELGDSALYLCASSLDRGPYEQYFGPGTRLTVT.

This clonotype was seen many times. The chain combines TRBV24-1 with TRBJ2-1; a possible D gene is TRBD2 (6 bases). CDR3 length: 16 residues. The V gene's germline CDR1 is KGHDR and CDR2 SFDVKD. V was shortened by 3 bases and J by 0 bases, with 11 bases between the two germline ends. In DNA, the CDR3 is TGTGCCACCAGTGATGGGGTCGGGAGCTCCTACAATGAGCAGTTCTTC. It codes for CATSDGVGSSYNEQFF.

V usage is TRBV5-1 and J usage is TRBJ2-7, with 7 bases matching TRBD1. This CDR3 is built from 15 residues. V lost 3 bases to trimming and J lost 2 bases; unmatched junction nucleotides: 8. CDR1 and CDR2 (germline): SGHRS, YFSETQ. In nucleotides, the CDR3 is TGCGCCAGCAGCTCACCGTTACAGGGGACCTACGAGCAGTACTTC. Protein: CASSSPLQGTYEQYF. Drawing the rest from reference TRBV5-1 and TRBJ2-7, the complete variable domain is KAGVTQTPRYLIKTRGQQVTLSCSPISGHRSVSWYQQTPGQGLQFLFEYFSETQRNKGNFPGRFSGRQFSNSRSEMNVSTLELGDSALYLCASSSPLQGTYEQYFGPGTRLTVT.

This clonotype appeared many times. This chain links TRBV10-3 with TRBJ2-7; the D is unclear. Trimming shortened V by 4 bases and J by 4 bases, and 20 bases separated the two germline ends. CDR1 is ENHRY, CDR2 SYGVKD, per germline. The length of the CDR3 is 16 residues. CDR3 DNA sequence: TGTGCCATCAGTGGCAGTACTCCCCCGTCTTTGTACGAGCAGTACTTC. Protein sequence: CAISGSTPPSLYEQYF.

In this sample, this clonotype turned up many times. The chain couples TRBV29-1 to TRBJ2-7, with D hard to call. Trimming shortened V by 1 base and J by 0 bases, and 10 bases separated the two germline ends. The germline CDR1 and CDR2 sequences are SQVTM and ANQGSEA. This CDR3 contains 14 residues. CDR3 bases: TGCAGCGTTGAAGCAGGCAGCAGCTCCTACGAGCAGTACTTC. Residues: CSVEAGSSSYEQYF.

This clonotype was recorded at least ten times. The V and J genes are TRBV28 and TRBJ2-1; 7 bases line up with TRBD1. Trimming took 5 bases from V and 3 from J; bases not matched to a gene: 4. Germline CDR1 is MDHEN and CDR2 is SYDVKM. This CDR3 region has 14 residues. CDR3 sequence (DNA): TGTGCCAGCAGTGTTGGGACAGACTACAATGAGCAGTTCTTC. Protein: CASSVGTDYNEQFF.

This clonotype was found many times. The chain combines TRBV20-1 with TRBJ2-7; 12 bases fit TRBD2. CDR3 length: 16 residues. Per the germline V gene, CDR1 is DFQATT and CDR2 is SNEGSKA (reference sequence). Trimming removed 5 bases from V and 5 bases from J; junction bases left unmatched: 13. The CDR3 DNA reads as TGCAGTGCTTCGCCGACTAGCGGGAGTTTACCTAACGAGCAGTACTTC. This translates into CSASPTSGSLPNEQYF.

This clonotype occurred many times. This chain joins TRBV20-1 and TRBJ1-1; possibly TRBD1 for D (5 bases). V was pared by 3 bases and J by 8 bases, with 7 bases between. The CDR3 is made up of 10 amino acids. Looked up from germline, CDR1 is DFQATT and CDR2 is SNEGSKA (reference sequence). This CDR3 reads CSARYREAFF. CDR3 DNA sequence: TGCAGTGCTAGGTACAGGGAAGCTTTCTTT.

This clonotype was seen repeatedly, ten times or more. This rearrangement joins TRBV28 to TRBJ1-5; D not resolved. Germline values: CDR1 MDHEN, CDR2 SYDVKM. The CDR3 consists of 15 residues. V lost 7 bases, J lost 0 bases, and 13 bases lay in between. The CDR3, as DNA: TGTGCCAGCAAAACCGGGTTCGATAGCAATCAGCCCCAGCATTTT. This codes for CASKTGFDSNQPQHF.

At least ten counts were recorded for this clonotype. This CDR3 is CASSLGGTYTDTQYF. The CDR3, as DNA: TGCGCCAGCAGCTTGGGTGGGACCTACACAGATACGCAGTATTTT. The chain combines TRBV5-1 with TRBJ2-3, with D possibly being TRBD1 or TRBD2 (5 bases each). This CDR3 has 15 amino acids. The V end was cut by 0 bases, the J end by 2 bases, with 10 bases between. CDR1 SGHRS and CDR2 YFSETQ come from the germline V gene.

This clonotype was detected ten times or more. The chain combines TRBV11-2 with TRBJ2-2; 7 nucleotides line up with TRBD1. The CDR3 totals 15 residues. CDR1 and CDR2 from the germline V gene are SGHAT and FQNNGV. J was trimmed by 4 bases and V by 5 bases; bases with no gene match: 7. CDR3 residues: CASSPNRGPTGELFF. CDR3 sequence (DNA): TGTGCCAGCAGCCCAAACAGGGGACCCACCGGGGAGCTGTTTTTT.